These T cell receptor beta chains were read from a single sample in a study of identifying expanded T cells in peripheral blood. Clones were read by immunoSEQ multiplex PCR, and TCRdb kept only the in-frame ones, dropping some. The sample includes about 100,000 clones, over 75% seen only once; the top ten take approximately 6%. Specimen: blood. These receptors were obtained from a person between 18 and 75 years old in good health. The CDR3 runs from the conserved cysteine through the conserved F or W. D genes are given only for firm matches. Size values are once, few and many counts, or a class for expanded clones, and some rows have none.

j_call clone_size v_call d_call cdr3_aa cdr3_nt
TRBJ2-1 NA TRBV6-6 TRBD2 CAGASGSYNEQFF TGTGCCGGGGCTAGCGGGTCCTACAATGAGCAGTTCTTC
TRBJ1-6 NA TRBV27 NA CASSFYGAGSPLHF TGTGCCAGCAGTTTTTACGGCGCGGGCTCACCCCTCCACTTT
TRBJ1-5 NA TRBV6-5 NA CASSPLGQPQHF TGTGCCAGCAGTCCCCTTGGGCAGCCCCAGCATTTT
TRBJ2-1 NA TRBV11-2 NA CASKDSAYNEQFF TGTGCCAGCAAGGACAGCGCCTACAATGAGCAGTTCTTC
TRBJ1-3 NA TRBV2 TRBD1 CASSGQAGGTGNTIYF TGTGCCAGCAGTGGTCAAGCAGGGGGGACTGGAAACACCATATATTTT
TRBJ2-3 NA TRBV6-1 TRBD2 CASSEDPPQQSSGGAGTQYF TGTGCCAGCAGTGAAGATCCGCCTCAGCAGTCTAGCGGGGGGGCTGGTACGCAGTATTTT
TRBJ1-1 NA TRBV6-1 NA CASPRGGLKNTEAFF TGTGCCAGTCCGCGAGGCGGACTGAAGAACACTGAAGCTTTCTTT
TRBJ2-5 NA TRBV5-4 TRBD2 CASSLEGLAGVKTQYF TGTGCCAGCAGCTTGGAGGGACTAGCGGGAGTTAAGACCCAGTACTTC
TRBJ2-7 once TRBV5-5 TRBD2 CASSLRLAGVHEQYF TGTGCCAGCAGCTTGCGCCTAGCGGGAGTTCACGAGCAGTACTTC
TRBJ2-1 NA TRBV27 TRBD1 CASSPTTGLNEQFF TGTGCCAGCAGCCCTACGACAGGGCTAAATGAGCAGTTCTTC
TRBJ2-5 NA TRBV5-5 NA CASSLNPFGSQETQYF TGTGCCAGCAGCTTAAATCCCTTTGGGAGCCAAGAGACCCAGTACTTC
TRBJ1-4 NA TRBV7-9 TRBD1 CASSTWTGVNEKLFF TGTGCCAGCAGCACATGGACAGGGGTCAATGAAAAACTGTTTTTT
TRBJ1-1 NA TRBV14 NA CASSQVGRNTEAFF TGTGCCAGCAGCCAAGTAGGGCGGAACACTGAAGCTTTCTTT
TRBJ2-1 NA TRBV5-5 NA CASSRTWGAETRGEQFF TGTGCCAGCAGCCGAACCTGGGGGGCAGAAACCCGGGGAGAGCAGTTCTTC
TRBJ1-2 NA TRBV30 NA CAWSVREGRGTF TGTGCCTGGAGTGTACGGGAAGGAAGGGGAACCTTC
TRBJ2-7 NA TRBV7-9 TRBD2 CASSDAGGGEQYF TGTGCCAGCAGCGACGCGGGCGGGGGCGAGCAGTACTTC